A selection of T cell receptor beta chains follows, all from one sample in a study of molecular identifiers for immune sequencing clone quantification. A single record per CDR3 protein comes from TCRdb applying MiXCR to the PCR reads. This sample has over 550,000 distinct CDR3 sequences, with roughly 23% found just once. The sequenced material came from naive CD8+ T cells from blood, with Jurkat cell RNA spiked in. These receptors all stem from a human donor in good health. Some libraries in this study had Jurkat cell RNA spiked in. Each CDR3 is given with its conserved first and last residue. Each record gives: V gene, J gene, D gene, clone size, CDR3 DNA, CDR3 protein. The D gene is left open where the match is weak. The size of a clone is reported for some rows only, either as once, few or many, or as a class for expanded clones.

TRBV28	TRBJ2-2	TRBD2	NA	TGTGCCAGCAGGTTGCGGGGGTCCGGGGAGCTGTTTTTT	CASRLRGSGELFF
TRBV2	TRBJ2-7	NA	few	TGTGCCAGCAGTGAATCGGCTGGGCAGTACTTC	CASSESAGQYF
TRBV6-5	TRBJ2-2	NA	many	TGTGCCAGCAGTTACTATACGTTAACTGGGGAGCTGTTTTTT	CASSYYTLTGELFF
TRBV27	TRBJ1-6	NA	few	TGTGCCAGCAGTTTGATCGTTGCAGGGGCTATTAATTCACCCCTCCACTTT	CASSLIVAGAINSPLHF
TRBV3-1	TRBJ2-5	TRBD1	many	TGTGCCAGCAGCTTGACAGGGGAACAAGAGACCCAGTACTTC	CASSLTGEQETQYF
TRBV9	TRBJ2-5	NA	many	TGTGCCAGCAGCCCTCCAGGGGCCCTCCGAGAGACCCAGTACTTC	CASSPPGALRETQYF
TRBV19	TRBJ2-7	TRBD2	few	TGTGCCAGCGGGACTAGCGGGGGAGAGGCCTACGAGCAGTACTTC	CASGTSGGEAYEQYF
TRBV6-5	TRBJ1-1	NA	many	TGTGCCAGCAGTTATTCAGGAGGAAACACTGAAGCTTTCTTT	CASSYSGGNTEAFF
TRBV30	TRBJ2-7	NA	many	TGTGCCTGGAGTGCCTACTACGAGCAGTACTTC	CAWSAYYEQYF
TRBV13	TRBJ1-2	TRBD1	few	TGTGCCAGCAGCTTAGCTATCAGGGGGCCCAGTGGCTACACCTTC	CASSLAIRGPSGYTF
TRBV20-1	TRBJ2-7	NA	many	TGCAGTGCTAGGGAACCCGGTCCCTACGAGCAGTACTTC	CSAREPGPYEQYF
TRBV20-1	TRBJ1-5	TRBD1	NA	TGCAGTGCTAGAGATATGGGGACAGGGAGCAATCAGCCCCAGCATTTT	CSARDMGTGSNQPQHF
TRBV23-1	TRBJ1-2	TRBD1	NA	TGCGCCAGCAGTCAATCCGGAAGACCTACGGGACAGGAGATCTATGGCCACACCTTC	CASSQSGRPTGQEIYGHTF
TRBV9	TRBJ2-2	TRBD1	NA	TGTGCCAGCAGCGGGAGACAGGGGGTATACACCGGGGAGCTGTTTTTT	CASSGRQGVYTGELFF
TRBV13	TRBJ2-1	NA	NA	TGTGCCAGCAGCGCCGGACCCGCTCCCTACAATGAGCAGTTCTTC	CASSAGPAPYNEQFF